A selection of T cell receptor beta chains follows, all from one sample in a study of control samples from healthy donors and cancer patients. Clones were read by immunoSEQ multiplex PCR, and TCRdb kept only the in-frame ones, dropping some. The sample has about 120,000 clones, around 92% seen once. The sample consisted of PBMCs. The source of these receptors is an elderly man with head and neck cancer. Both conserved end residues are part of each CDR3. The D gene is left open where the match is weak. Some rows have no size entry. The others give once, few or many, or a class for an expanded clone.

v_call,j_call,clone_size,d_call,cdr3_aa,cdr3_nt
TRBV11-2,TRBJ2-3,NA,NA,CASSLGGMGLTDTQYF,TGTGCCAGCAGCTTAGGGGGCATGGGACTCACAGATACGCAGTATTTT
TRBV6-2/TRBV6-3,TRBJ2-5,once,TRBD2,CASSPRLARGGTQYF,TGTGCCAGCAGCCCTCGACTAGCACGCGGGGGGACCCAGTACTTC
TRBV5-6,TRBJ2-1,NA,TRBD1,CASSLGDRCLF,TGTGCCAGCAGCTTGGGGGACAGGTGCCTCTTC
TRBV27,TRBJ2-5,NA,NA,CASSRIGGRETQYF,TGTGCCAGCAGTCGCATAGGGGGAAGAGAGACCCAGTACTTC
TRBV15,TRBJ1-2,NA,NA,CATTSRGTDYTF,TGTGCCACCACCTCCCGAGGGACCGACTACACCTTC
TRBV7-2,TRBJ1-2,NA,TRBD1,CASSHGQGYYGYTF,TGTGCCAGCAGCCATGGACAGGGGTACTATGGCTACACCTTC
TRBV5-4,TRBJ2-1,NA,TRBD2,CASSKPGGIHSYNEQFF,TGTGCCAGCAGCAAACCGGGAGGGATACATTCCTACAATGAGCAGTTCTTC
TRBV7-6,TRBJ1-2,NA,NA,CASSLNDLYGYTF,TGTGCCAGCAGCTTAAACGATCTATATGGCTACACCTTC
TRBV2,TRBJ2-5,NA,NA,CASSTGVPAETQYF,TGTGCCAGCAGTACGGGGGTGCCCGCGGAGACCCAGTACTTC
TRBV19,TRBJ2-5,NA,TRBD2,CASSPAGGQETQYF,TGTGCCAGTAGTCCAGCGGGGGGACAAGAGACCCAGTACTTC
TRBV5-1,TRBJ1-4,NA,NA,CASSPYTGGATNEKLFF,TGCGCCAGCAGCCCGTACACTGGGGGCGCAACTAATGAAAAACTGTTTTTT
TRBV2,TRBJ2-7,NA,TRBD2,CASREGLAPTYEQYF,TGTGCCAGCAGGGAGGGACTAGCGCCTACCTACGAGCAGTACTTC
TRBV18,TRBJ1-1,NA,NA,CASSPDQGYTEAFF,TGTGCCAGCTCACCAGATCAGGGTTATACTGAAGCTTTCTTT
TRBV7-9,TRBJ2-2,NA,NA,CASSIRQNTGELFF,TGTGCCAGCAGCATACGACAGAACACCGGGGAGCTGTTTTTT
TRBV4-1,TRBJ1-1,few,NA,CASSQDNYRGRGDTEAFF,TGCGCCAGCAGCCAAGATAATTACCGGGGCAGAGGGGACACTGAAGCTTTCTTT
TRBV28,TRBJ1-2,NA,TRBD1,CASTPGDSLYGYTF,TGTGCCAGCACCCCGGGGGACAGCTTGTATGGCTACACCTTC
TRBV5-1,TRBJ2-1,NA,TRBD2,CASSLAPGRGNEQFF,TGCGCCAGCAGCTTAGCTCCGGGGCGGGGGAATGAGCAGTTCTTC
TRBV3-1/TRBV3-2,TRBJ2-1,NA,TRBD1,CASSQTGLEQFF,TGTGCCAGCAGCCAGACAGGGCTTGAGCAGTTCTTC
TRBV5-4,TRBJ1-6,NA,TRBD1,CASSFLGQVNSPLHF,TGTGCCAGCAGCTTTTTGGGACAGGTTAATTCACCCCTCCACTTT
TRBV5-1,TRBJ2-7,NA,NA,CASSLGSPYEQYF,TGCGCCAGCAGCTTGGGATCCCCCTACGAGCAGTACTTC
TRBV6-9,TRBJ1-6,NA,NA,CSRPIRDTLSPLHF,TGTTCTCGCCCGATCAGGGACACCCTTTCACCCCTCCACTTT
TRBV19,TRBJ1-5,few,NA,CASSIDTGPSDNQPQHF,TGTGCCAGTAGTATAGATACGGGCCCCTCGGACAATCAGCCCCAGCATTTT
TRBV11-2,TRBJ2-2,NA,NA,CASSLSGSNTGELFF,TGTGCCAGCAGCTTATCAGGGTCGAACACCGGGGAGCTGTTTTTT
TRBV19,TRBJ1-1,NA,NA,CASSTMKTDTEAFF,TGTGCCAGTAGTACCATGAAGACAGACACTGAAGCTTTCTTT
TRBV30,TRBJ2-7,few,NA,CAWSPTTSSYEQYF,TGTGCCTGGAGTCCTACTACTAGCTCCTACGAGCAGTACTTC
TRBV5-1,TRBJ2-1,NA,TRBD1,CASSSGQGGYNEQFF,TGCGCCAGCAGCTCGGGACAGGGGGGCTACAATGAGCAGTTCTTC
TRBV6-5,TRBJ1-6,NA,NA,CASSYAQAGSPLHF,TGTGCCAGCAGTTACGCACAGGCCGGTTCACCCCTCCACTTT
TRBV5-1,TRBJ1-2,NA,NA,CASSTTWTAPRGYTF,TGCGCCAGCAGCACTACGTGGACAGCCCCGCGTGGCTACACCTTC